At least ten counts were recorded for the clone carrying this T cell receptor (beta chain). What it binds is unknown. Germline assignment: CDR1 SGHRS and CDR2 YFSETQ. This CDR3 has 13 amino acids. V was trimmed by 2 bases and J by 1 base, leaving 6 bases between them. Separate cDNA molecules each had unique molecular identifiers attached to them. TCRdb used MiXCR to reprocess the 5' RACE reads, holding one entry per CDR3 protein. The table shows over 55,000 distinct CDR3 sequences, with around 9.9% occurring only once. This entry is derived from a study of early T cells in non-severe SARS-CoV-2 infection. Study overall: The sequenced material was bulk RNA from unsorted whole blood, and its chains were unpaired. Broader study findings: VDJdb matching favored anti-spike CD8 responses, missing private and CD4 specificities.

Input material: whole blood. This chain connects TRBV5-1 to TRBJ1-1; D gene ambiguous. The sequence was obtained from an adult who was a healthcare worker with PCR-confirmed SARS-CoV-2 infection or an uninfected control (not recorded which). CDR3: CASSLSSNTEAFF. DNA for the CDR3: TGCGCCAGCAGCTTAAGCTCGAACACTGAAGCTTTCTTT.